Sequencing of this TCR beta chain was carried out in a study of T cell clones after liver transplantation (dated by TCRdb to about 2019). Study-wide context: The samples were obtained from ITN030ST, a randomized trial that attempted immunosuppression withdrawal within 2 years after liver transplantation. Third party-reactive TCRbeta sequences from pre-transplant MLRs were also identified as an antigen-independent comparator for donor-reactive sequences. Tolerance was defined as complete withdrawal of immunosuppression for at least one year without a rise in liver enzymes beyond twice the upper limit of normal. The subjects received no induction therapy and were kept on standard immunosuppression until randomization at 12-24 months post-transplant. Of the eight recipients, a few were HCV-positive, while the remaining recipients had been transplanted for non-autoimmune, non-viral indications. A cohort of 8 liver transplant recipients was studied, of whom 3 were classified as tolerant and 5 as non-tolerant. Blood samples were collected pre-transplant, pre-randomization before withdrawal, and post-randomization after either full withdrawal or failed withdrawal. Donor-reactive T cell clones were identified by TCRbeta sequencing following a pre-transplant mixed lymphocyte reaction and were subsequently tracked in post-transplant blood.

V lost 6 bases and J lost 1 base; the stretch between them is 12 bases long. There are 14 amino acids in the CDR3, from cysteine to phenylalanine inclusive. Only CDR3 DNA remains: 42 bases, in frame from the first base. CDR1 and CDR2 were assigned from the germline V gene as SGHVS and FNYEAQ. High-throughput TCRbeta CDR3 sequencing of frozen genomic DNA was performed by immunoSEQ, including PCR amplification, mapping, bias correction and internal controls. Processing in the source paper ran as follows. Productive rearrangements were kept, and unique TCRbeta sequences were defined by CDR3 nucleotide sequence plus V and J gene. A sequence counted as donor-reactive only if the sequence showed at least 5-fold expansion in CFSE-low cells compared with unstimulated pre-transplant cells and had a frequency of at least 0.01%. Minimum frequency thresholds were set for each subject on the basis of the unstimulated sample with the lowest template count, so that a detection power of at least 90% was ensured. Repertoire turnover was measured by Jensen-Shannon divergence between the top 1000 TCRbeta sequences post- and pre-transplant. Changes in detection of donor-reactive sequences were assessed with two-sided Fisher's exact tests. TCRdb limited this immuneACCESS table to in-frame rearrangements with V and J called. A share of clones is missing; checked studies link under half to unresolved V genes, and the rest is unexplained. The DNA gave D and trimming, while V, J and clone size come from that table. The sample data list 49,000 or so clones, and approximately 71% of these were observed just once. The biggest ten clones account for less than 10% of the sample.

Unstimulated PBMCs, after thawing, were stained for CD3, CD4 and CD8 and then FACS-sorted into CD3+CD4+ and CD3+CD8+ populations. All 8 studied subjects were randomized to immunosuppression withdrawal. The Qiagen DNeasy Blood and Tissue Kit was used for genomic DNA isolation. The paper as a whole reports these results and caveats: After accounting for repertoire turnover, donor-reactive detection was significantly reduced in 7 of 8 subjects for CD4 and 8 of 8 for CD8. A significant post-transplant decrease in circulating donor-reactive CD4 TCRbeta sequences was observed in most of the 8 subjects, irrespective of tolerance or HCV status. The decline in donor-reactive sequences exceeded the decline in third party-reactive sequences, suggesting partial antigen-specific deletion that was unrelated to withdrawal success. In a couple of subjects, low numbers of available donor cells limited the measurable donor-reactive repertoire. Without allograft tissue specimens, donor-reactive T cells may have migrated into the graft rather than being deleted. The conclusions were preliminary, being limited by small, heterogeneous patient numbers and by non-standardized post-transplant time points.

Remarks on this clone: Its binding antigen is unknown. No per-base quality is available; no much larger clone lies one base away.

This clonotype was sampled from a human patient who received a liver transplant. In patients who had a transplant, some T cells may come from the graft donor. The chain couples TRBV7-6 to TRBJ1-1; the best D guess is TRBD1, with 5 bases matching. Sequencing used CD4+ T cells from blood, obtained approximately 52 months after liver transplant. The CDR3 here reads CASSLQEWNTEAFF. The sequenced DNA: TGTGCCAGCAGTCTACAGGAGTGGAACACTGAAGCTTTCTTT. Full variable domain (CDR3 extended with the reference TRBV7-6 and TRBJ1-1 proteins): GAGVSQSPRYKVTKRGQDVALRCDPISGHVSLYWYRQALGQGPEFLTYFNYEAQQDKSGLPNDRFSAERPEGSISTLTIQRTEQRDSAMYRCASSLQEWNTEAFFGQGTRLTVV.